This TCR beta chain was sequenced in a study of OX40 agonist ivuxolimab in advanced cancers. V dropped 3 bases and J dropped 13; count of bases not matched to a gene: 6. The CDR3 spans 14 residues. Germline values: CDR1 MNHEY, CDR2 SMNVEV (reference sequence). Patients who had autoimmune disease history or got systemic immunosuppression were left out. This clone was seen once. The assay was immunoSEQ multiplex PCR, and TCRdb's table has in-frame clones only and misses some. The sample contains about 21,000 clones, 65% to 85% of which appear only once. The sample in question was CD4+ or CD8+ T cells sorted from blood, obtained in a trial of the OX40 agonist ivuxolimab. The receptor was isolated from an adult with an advanced solid tumor such as melanoma, head and neck, liver or kidney cancer. This chain connects TRBV27 to TRBJ2-3, with 14 bases lining up with TRBD2. The CDR3 DNA reads as TGTGCCAGCAGTTTTTCGGGACTAGCGGGGGAGGAGTATTTT. It codes for CASSFSGLAGEEYF.